These 27 T cell receptor beta chains were all obtained from the same sample, sequenced in a study of cytomegalovirus exposure and HLA in healthy donors. PCR involved 60 Vbeta and 13 Jbeta primers. The protocol was immunoSEQ multiplex PCR, while the TCRdb copy is restricted to in-frame clones and leaves out a portion. Of over 140,000 clones listed, just under 85% were seen once; the top ten hold 1.2% to 1.5%. The sample consisted of PBMCs. Every receptor here comes from a man younger than 40 in good health and CMV-seropositive.

The chain combines TRBV6-6 with TRBJ2-2; no clear D gene. V lost 4 bases and J 1 base, leaving 10 bases between the germline ends. Germline assignment: CDR1 MNHNY and CDR2 SVGAGI (reference sequence). This CDR3 has 15 amino acids. The CDR3 bases are TGTGCCAGCAGTTCCCCCGACTTGAACACCGGGGAGCTGTTTTTT. Residues: CASSSPDLNTGELFF.

The rearrangement uses TRBV7-6 and TRBJ2-5; TRBD1 agrees at 7 bases. J lost 5 bases, V lost 1 base, and 4 bases had no gene match. This CDR3 comprises 14 residues. Germline V gene data show CDR1 as SGHVS and CDR2 as FNYEAQ. CDR3 amino acids: CASSLVTGSETQYF. The CDR3, as DNA: TGTGCCAGCAGCTTAGTGACAGGGTCGGAGACCCAGTACTTC. The whole variable domain, filled in from reference TRBV7-6 and TRBJ2-5, reads GAGVSQSPRYKVTKRGQDVALRCDPISGHVSLYWYRQALGQGPEFLTYFNYEAQQDKSGLPNDRFSAERPEGSISTLTIQRTEQRDSAMYRCASSLVTGSETQYFGPGTRLLVL.

For this clone: A much larger clone differs from this one at a single base, so this may be a read error. V gene TRBV6-1 combines with J gene TRBJ2-1; 8 bases are shared with TRBD2. Germline lookup yields CDR1 MNHNS and CDR2 SASEGT. This CDR3 is built from 15 residues. Trimming took 2 bases from V and 4 from J; bases not matched to a gene: 4. The CDR3 protein is CASSELAGSYNEQFF. As DNA, the CDR3 is TGTGCCAGCAGTGAACTAGCGGGCTCATACAATGAGCAGTTCTTC.

The rearrangement joins TRBV10-3 to TRBJ2-7, with 9 bases identical to TRBD2. The germline CDR1 and CDR2 sequences are ENHRY and SYGVKD. V gave up 3 bases and J gave up 7 bases; unmatched junction bases: 13. This CDR3 has 16 residues. The CDR3 DNA follows: TGTGCCATCAGTGAAGGGGCTAGCGGGACGACTCGGGAGCAGTACTTC. This translates into CAISEGASGTTREQYF.

This clone was observed a handful of times. The chain couples TRBV5-1 to TRBJ2-2, with D possibly being TRBD1 (5 bases). In germline, CDR1 is SGHRS, CDR2 YFSETQ. CDR3 length: 14 residues. Between the trimmed V and J ends, which lost 5 bases and 0 bases, there was a span of 8 bases. The chain's CDR3 is CASRGVPNTGELFF. The CDR3 DNA reads as TGCGCCAGCAGAGGGGTCCCGAACACCGGGGAGCTGTTTTTT.

The chain combines TRBV7-2 with TRBJ2-7; TRBD2 matches at 9 bases. This CDR3 region has 12 residues. CDR1 and CDR2 from the germline V gene are SGHTA and FQGNSA. Trimming removed 5 bases from V and 7 bases from J; junction bases left unmatched: 3. This CDR3 reads CASSRGREEQYF. The CDR3 DNA is TGTGCCAGCAGCCGCGGGAGGGAGGAGCAGTACTTC.

This chain connects TRBV7-3 to TRBJ2-2, with no clear D. The germline V and J ends were trimmed by 5 bases and 8 bases, with 9 bases remaining between them. This CDR3 region has 12 residues. CDR1 and CDR2 (germline): SGHTA, FQGTGA. The DNA of the CDR3 is TGTGCCAGCAGCCCGGCGAGGGGGGAGCTGTTTTTT. This sequence encodes CASSPARGELFF.

This rearrangement joins TRBV6-6 to TRBJ1-6; D is unclear. Germline-derived CDR1 and CDR2 are MNHNY and SVGAGI (reference sequence). The CDR3 spans 13 residues. The V and J ends lost 8 bases and 3 bases respectively, with 8 bases between them. The CDR3 sequence: CASFYSYNSPLHF. Written as DNA, the CDR3 is TGTGCCAGCTTCTACAGCTATAATTCACCCCTCCACTTT.

V is TRBV12-5 and J is TRBJ2-7; maybe TRBD2 (6 bases). Trimming shortened V by 3 bases and J by 4 bases, and 10 bases separated the two germline ends. The CDR3 is 13 residues long. Germline V gene lookup returns CDR1 LGHNT and CDR2 FRNRAP. CDR3 protein: CASGFPRGYEQYF. DNA of the CDR3: TGTGCTAGTGGTTTCCCACGGGGGTACGAGCAGTACTTC. Full variable domain (outside the CDR3, taken from reference TRBV12-5 and TRBJ2-7): DARVTQTPRHKVTEMGQEVTMRCQPILGHNTVFWYRQTMMQGLELLAYFRNRAPLDDSGMPKDRFSAEMPDATLATLKIQPSEPRDSAVYFCASGFPRGYEQYFGPGTRLTVT.

In its sample, this clone was seen once. The chain joins TRBV27 to TRBJ1-5; TRBD1 agrees at 9 bases. Germline V gives CDR1 MNHEY, CDR2 SMNVEV (reference sequence). V dropped 5 bases and J dropped 2; count of bases not matched to a gene: 7. CDR3 length: 16 residues. The CDR3: CASSATGGFGNQPQHF. The CDR3 nucleotides read TGTGCCAGCAGTGCGACAGGGGGATTCGGCAATCAGCCCCAGCATTTT.

The J gene is TRBJ1-2, the V gene TRBV9; the D gene is possibly TRBD1 (5 bases). The germline gives CDR1 SGDLS, CDR2 YYNGEE. Deletions cut 0 bases from V and 4 bases from J, with 13 bases between. The CDR3 extends over 15 amino acids. This chain's CDR3 is CASSVDQGRGYGYTF. The CDR3 nucleotides are TGTGCCAGCAGCGTAGATCAGGGTCGAGGCTATGGCTACACCTTC.

The CDR3 region is CASRGLLNTEAFF. The CDR3 DNA is TGTGCCAGCAGGGGACTCTTGAACACTGAAGCTTTCTTT. This chain joins TRBV2 and TRBJ1-1, with D tentatively TRBD1 (5 bases). This CDR3 is built from 13 residues. Deletions cut 6 bases from V and 0 bases from J, with 8 bases between. Germline CDR1 SNHLY, CDR2 FYNNEI.

V and J are TRBV6-5 and TRBJ1-4; maybe TRBD1 (5 bases). CDR3 length: 13 residues. Germline CDR1 is MNHEY and CDR2 is SVGAGI. Trimming removed 2 bases at V and 7 bases at J, with 8 bases between. CDR3 DNA: TGTGCCAGCAGTTACCGCCAGGGTGAAAAACTGTTTTTT. Its protein is CASSYRQGEKLFF.

This clone was found a few times. The chain joins TRBV2 to TRBJ1-2; D not certain. V was clipped by 8 bases and J by 2 bases, with 12 bases between them. The CDR3 is 13 residues long. Germline V gives CDR1 SNHLY, CDR2 FYNNEI. CDR3 region: CASWREGNYGYTF. The CDR3 DNA follows: TGTGCCAGCTGGAGAGAGGGCAACTATGGCTACACCTTC.

This clone was seen a single time. The V and J genes are TRBV7-3 and TRBJ2-2; D perhaps matches TRBD1 (6 bases). The V end lost 4 bases, the J end lost 6 bases, and 21 bases lay between the germline ends. The CDR3 contains 17 residues. In germline, CDR1 is SGHTA, CDR2 FQGTGA. The DNA for the CDR3 is TGTGCCAGCAGCTCAGTGGGCAGGGGCTCGGTGCCCGGGGAGCTGTTTTTT. Amino acids: CASSSVGRGSVPGELFF.

In its sample, this clone was seen once. The CDR3 protein is CASSPTGRRPYEQYF. For the CDR3, the DNA is TGTGCCAGCAGCCCTACAGGGCGGCGGCCCTACGAGCAGTACTTC. The gene calls are TRBV28 and TRBJ2-7; TRBD1 might be the D (6 bases). Trimming took off 6 bases at V and 2 bases at J, with 17 bases between the two ends. The CDR3 consists of 15 residues. Germline CDR1 and CDR2: MDHEN and SYDVKM.

The chain uses TRBV6-5 and TRBJ2-3; possible D gene TRBD2, 6 bases. Germline V gene data show CDR1 as MNHEY and CDR2 as SVGAGI. The CDR3 contains 13 residues. With 9 bases removed from V and 2 bases from J, the gap between germline ends came to 12 bases. CDR3 sequence (DNA): TGTGCCAGTTCGCGGGGCTTCACAGATACGCAGTATTTT. Amino acid sequence: CASSRGFTDTQYF.

This sequence joins TRBV5-6 and TRBJ2-1, with TRBD2 matching over 7 bases. CDR3 size: 15 residues. J gave up 5 bases and V 4 bases, and 9 bases lay outside the gene matches. Germline CDR1 is SGHDT and CDR2 is YYEEEE. The chain's CDR3 is CASSGTGTNHNEQFF. As DNA, the CDR3 is TGTGCCAGCAGCGGTACCGGGACTAACCACAATGAGCAGTTCTTC. The whole variable domain, filled in from reference TRBV5-6 and TRBJ2-1, reads DAGVTQSPTHLIKTRGQQVTLRCSPKSGHDTVSWYQQALGQGPQFIFQYYEEEERQRGNFPDRFSGHQFPNYSSELNVNALLLGDSALYLCASSGTGTNHNEQFFGPGTRLTVL.

The chain combines TRBV7-8 with TRBJ1-1; 7 bases agree with TRBD1. This CDR3 contains 15 residues. Germline V lookup: CDR1 SGHVS, CDR2 FQNEAQ. V was clipped by 1 base and J by 6 bases; unmatched bases: 8. This CDR3 is CASSLVEGGGPEAFF. CDR3 DNA sequence: TGTGCCAGCAGCTTAGTCGAAGGGGGCGGCCCTGAAGCTTTCTTT.

In nucleotides, the CDR3 is TGTGCCAGCAGTTTAAAGGCCAGGGGCTACGAGCAGTACTTC. It yields the protein CASSLKARGYEQYF. This chain connects TRBV27 to TRBJ2-7; the D gene is possibly TRBD1 (6 bases). V lost 2 bases, J lost 3 bases, and 11 bases lay in between. CDR3 length: 14 amino acids. The germline CDR1 and CDR2 sequences are MNHEY and SMNVEV (reference sequence).

The V and J genes are TRBV19 and TRBJ2-3; 12 positions agree with TRBD2. J lost 4 bases, V lost 2 bases, and 10 bases had no gene match. This CDR3 has 18 residues. The germline CDR1 and CDR2 sequences are LNHDA and SQIVND (reference sequence). CDR3 sequence: CASSIRLAGGQYADTQYF. In DNA, the CDR3 is TGTGCCAGTAGTATAAGGCTAGCGGGGGGGCAGTACGCAGATACGCAGTATTTT.

The chain carries TRBV27 and TRBJ1-5; D remains unclear. CDR1 MNHEY and CDR2 SMNVEV come from the germline V gene (reference sequence). The CDR3 consists of 14 residues. The germline V and J ends were trimmed by 8 bases and 5 bases, with 16 bases remaining between them. The CDR3 nucleotides are TGTGCCAGCCGGTCTTTGGAGGCGGATCAGCCCCAGCATTTT. Amino acid sequence: CASRSLEADQPQHF.

The V call is TRBV28, the J call TRBJ2-3; the match to TRBD2 covers 14 bases. The CDR3 loop spans 16 amino acids. V gave up 8 bases and J gave up 2 bases; unmatched junction bases: 6. Germline-derived CDR1 and CDR2 are MDHEN and SYDVKM. CDR3 sequence reads: CASGEGLAGDTDTQYF. DNA of the CDR3: TGTGCCAGCGGAGAGGGACTAGCGGGGGACACAGATACGCAGTATTTT.

The genes are TRBV21-1 and TRBJ2-2; TRBD1 is the table's D call, not checked against the DNA. TRBV21-1 counts as a pseudogene. The CDR3 contains 22 residues. In DNA, the CDR3 is TGTGCCAGCAGCAAGACCATCTTCTTACGACTCCCGGACAGGGATAAGGGCGGGGAGCTGTTTTTT. Encoded protein: CASSKTIFLRLPDRDKGGELFF.

The chain employs TRBV27 and TRBJ1-1; TRBD1 matches 12 bases. Germline V lookup: CDR1 MNHEY, CDR2 SMNVEV (reference sequence). J was trimmed by 5 bases and V by 10 bases; bases with no gene match: 11. This CDR3 is 15 amino acids long. This CDR3 reads CATRGTGGRGTEAFF. CDR3 in DNA: TGTGCCACTAGGGGGACAGGGGGCAGGGGAACTGAAGCTTTCTTT.

This clone appeared a single time. The chain couples TRBV7-9 to TRBJ2-5; no definite D call. V was shortened by 6 bases and J by 1 base, with 9 bases between the two germline ends. The germline CDR1 and CDR2 sequences are SEHNR and FQNEAQ (reference sequence). The CDR3 is 13 amino acids. The CDR3: CASSRSVQETQYF. As DNA, the CDR3 is TGTGCCAGCAGTCGTTCAGTCCAAGAGACCCAGTACTTC.

The chain carries TRBV6-5 and TRBJ2-1; 9 bases fit TRBD1. The junction had 7 bases not matched to a gene; V was cut back by 4 bases and J by 3 bases. Germline CDR1 reads MNHEY; CDR2 reads SVGAGI. The CDR3 is 16 residues long. The CDR3 is CASSWNRDRVYNEQFF. CDR3 DNA sequence: TGTGCCAGCAGTTGGAACCGGGACAGGGTCTACAATGAGCAGTTCTTC.